This T cell receptor (beta chain) originates from a study of radiotherapy plus CTLA-4 blockade in lung cancer. Across the whole study: The study recorded objective responses in roughly 18% of patients and disease control in approximately 31%. Whole-study findings and limits: Early clone dynamics of blood T cells, plus interferon-beta, reportedly predicted response best. Among blood TCR repertoires after radiotherapy plus ipilimumab, tumor-derived clones expanded.

Here immunoSEQ multiplex PCR was the method, and the copy in TCRdb shows in-frame clones only, minus some. The sample lists more than 65,000 clones; around 83% were seen once. Each patient with chemo-refractory metastatic non-small-cell lung cancer was treated with focal radiation plus CTLA-4 blockade using ipilimumab. This clone was seen just once. Its antigen is unidentified. This specimen was peripheral blood, taken from a patient treated with radiotherapy plus ipilimumab. This TCR came from a human donor with non-small cell lung cancer who had stable disease on radiotherapy plus ipilimumab.

The CDR3 DNA is TGTGCCAGCAGCTTTGGGCAGGGAGCCTACCAAGAGACCCAGTACTTC. This codes for CASSFGQGAYQETQYF. This sequence joins TRBV11-2 and TRBJ2-5; the D gene could be TRBD1 or TRBD2 (5 bases each). The CDR3 runs to 16 residues. V lost 3 bases, J lost 0 bases, and 14 bases lay in between. Germline V gene lookup returns CDR1 SGHAT and CDR2 FQNNGV.